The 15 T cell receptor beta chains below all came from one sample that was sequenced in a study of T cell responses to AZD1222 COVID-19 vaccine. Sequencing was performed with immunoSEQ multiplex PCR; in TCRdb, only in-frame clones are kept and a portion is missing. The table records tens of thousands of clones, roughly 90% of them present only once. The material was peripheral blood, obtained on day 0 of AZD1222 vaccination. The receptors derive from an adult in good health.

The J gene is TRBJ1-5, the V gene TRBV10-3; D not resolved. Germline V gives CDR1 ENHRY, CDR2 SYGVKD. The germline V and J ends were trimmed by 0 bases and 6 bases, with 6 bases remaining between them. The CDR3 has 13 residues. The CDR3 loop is CAISESTGQPQHF. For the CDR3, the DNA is TGTGCCATCAGTGAGTCGACGGGTCAGCCCCAGCATTTT.

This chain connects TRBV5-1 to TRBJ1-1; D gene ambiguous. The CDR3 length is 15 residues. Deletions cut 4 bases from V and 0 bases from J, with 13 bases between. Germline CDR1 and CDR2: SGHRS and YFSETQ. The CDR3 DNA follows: TGCGCCAGCAGCCCAGGACGAAGTATGAACACTGAAGCTTTCTTT. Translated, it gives CASSPGRSMNTEAFF.

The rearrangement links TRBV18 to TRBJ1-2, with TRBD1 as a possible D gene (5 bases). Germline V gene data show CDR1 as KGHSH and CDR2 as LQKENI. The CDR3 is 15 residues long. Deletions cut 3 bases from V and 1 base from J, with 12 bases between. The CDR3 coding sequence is TGTGCCAGCTCACCGACAGAACGGGGTAACTATGGCTACACCTTC. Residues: CASSPTERGNYGYTF.

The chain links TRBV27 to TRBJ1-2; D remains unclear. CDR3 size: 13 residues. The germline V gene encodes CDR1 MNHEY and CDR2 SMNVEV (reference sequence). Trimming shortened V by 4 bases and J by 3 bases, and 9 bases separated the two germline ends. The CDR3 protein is CASSSWGDYGYTF. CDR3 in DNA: TGTGCCAGCAGTTCCTGGGGAGACTATGGCTACACCTTC.

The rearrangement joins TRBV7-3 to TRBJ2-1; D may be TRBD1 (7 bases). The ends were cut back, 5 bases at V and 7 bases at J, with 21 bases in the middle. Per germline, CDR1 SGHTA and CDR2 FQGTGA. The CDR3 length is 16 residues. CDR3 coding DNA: TGTGCCAGCAGCCCCCAGGGGGGAACGGACTATAATGAGCAGTTCTTC. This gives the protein CASSPQGGTDYNEQFF.

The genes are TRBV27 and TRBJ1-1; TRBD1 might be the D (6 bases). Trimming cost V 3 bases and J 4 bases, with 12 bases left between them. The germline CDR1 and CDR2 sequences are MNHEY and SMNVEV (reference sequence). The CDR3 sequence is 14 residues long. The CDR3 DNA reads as TGTGCCAGCAGTTTCAGGGGCGGGGGCACTGAAGCTTTCTTT. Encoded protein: CASSFRGGGTEAFF.

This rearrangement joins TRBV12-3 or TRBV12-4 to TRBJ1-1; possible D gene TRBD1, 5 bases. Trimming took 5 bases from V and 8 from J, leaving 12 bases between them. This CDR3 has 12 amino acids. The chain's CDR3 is CASSPGGTEAFF. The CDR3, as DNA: TGTGCCAGCAGTCCCGGGGGAACAGAAGCTTTCTTT.

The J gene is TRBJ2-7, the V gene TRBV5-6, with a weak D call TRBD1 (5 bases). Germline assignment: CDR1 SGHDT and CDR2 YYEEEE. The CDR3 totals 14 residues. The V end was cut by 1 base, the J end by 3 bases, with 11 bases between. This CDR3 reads CASSLRVQGYEQYF. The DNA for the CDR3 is TGTGCCAGCAGCTTGCGGGTTCAGGGCTACGAGCAGTACTTC.

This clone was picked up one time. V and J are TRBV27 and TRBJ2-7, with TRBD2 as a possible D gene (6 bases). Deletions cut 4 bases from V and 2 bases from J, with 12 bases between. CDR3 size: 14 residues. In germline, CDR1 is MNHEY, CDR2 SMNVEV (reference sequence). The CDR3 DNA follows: TGTGCCAGCAGTTATGGGGGGATGACCTACGAGCAGTACTTC. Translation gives CASSYGGMTYEQYF.

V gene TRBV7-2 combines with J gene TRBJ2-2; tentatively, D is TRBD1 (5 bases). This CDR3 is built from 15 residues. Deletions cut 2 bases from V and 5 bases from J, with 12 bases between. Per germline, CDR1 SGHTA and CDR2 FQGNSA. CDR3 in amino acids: CASSLLGVGTGELFF. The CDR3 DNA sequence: TGTGCCAGCAGCTTATTAGGGGTGGGGACCGGGGAGCTGTTTTTT.

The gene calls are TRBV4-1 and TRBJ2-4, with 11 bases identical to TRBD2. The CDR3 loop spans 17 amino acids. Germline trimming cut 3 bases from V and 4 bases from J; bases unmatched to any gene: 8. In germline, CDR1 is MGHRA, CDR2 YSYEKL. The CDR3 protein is CASSQTSGTTPKNIQYF. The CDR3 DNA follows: TGCGCCAGCAGCCAGACTAGCGGGACCACTCCTAAAAACATTCAGTACTTC.

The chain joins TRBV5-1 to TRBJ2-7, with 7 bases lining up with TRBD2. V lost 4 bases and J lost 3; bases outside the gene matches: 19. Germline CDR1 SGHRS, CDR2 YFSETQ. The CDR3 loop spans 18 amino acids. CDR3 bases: TGCGCCAGCAGCCTATCAATTTCATTGGGAGGGCCCAGCTACGAGCAGTACTTC. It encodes CASSLSISLGGPSYEQYF.

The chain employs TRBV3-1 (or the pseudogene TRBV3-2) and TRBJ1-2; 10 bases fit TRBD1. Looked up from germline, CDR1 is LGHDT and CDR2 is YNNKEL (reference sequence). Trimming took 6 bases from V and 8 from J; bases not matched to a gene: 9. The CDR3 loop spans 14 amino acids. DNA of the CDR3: TGTGCCAGCAGACCCCGGGACAGGGGAACCGGCTACACCTTC. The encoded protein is CASRPRDRGTGYTF.

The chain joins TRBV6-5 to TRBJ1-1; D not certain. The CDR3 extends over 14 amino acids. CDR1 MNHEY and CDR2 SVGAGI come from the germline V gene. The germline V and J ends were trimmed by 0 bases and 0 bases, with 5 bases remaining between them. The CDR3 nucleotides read TGTGCCAGCAGTTACTCGAGATTGAACACTGAAGCTTTCTTT. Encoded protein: CASSYSRLNTEAFF.

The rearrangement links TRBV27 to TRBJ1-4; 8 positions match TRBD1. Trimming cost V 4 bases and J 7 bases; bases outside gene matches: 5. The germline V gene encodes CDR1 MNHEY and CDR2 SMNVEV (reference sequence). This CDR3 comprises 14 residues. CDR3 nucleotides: TGTGCCAGCAGTTCCCCGGACAGGGCTGAAAAACTGTTTTTT. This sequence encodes CASSSPDRAEKLFF.